The 28 T cell receptor beta chains reported below all come from one sample, sequenced in a study of blood T cell repertoires in COVID-19. The repertoire was sequenced with immunoSEQ multiplex PCR; TCRdb's copy has only in-frame clones and lacks some. Of roughly 120,000 clones in the sample, roughly 80% were seen once. Sequencing was done on a sample of peripheral blood. The source is a man aged 45-60 years with acute or convalescent COVID-19.

The chain joins TRBV28 to TRBJ1-2; 7 nucleotides line up with TRBD1. V lost 3 bases to trimming and J lost 8 bases; unmatched junction nucleotides: 9. Looked up from germline, CDR1 is MDHEN and CDR2 is SYDVKM. This CDR3 is built from 14 residues. CDR3 DNA sequence: TGTGCCAGCAGTTTCGGCCGGGACAGTCGCGGCTACACCTTC. Its translation: CASSFGRDSRGYTF.

The rearrangement links TRBV30 to TRBJ2-2; 7 bases are shared with TRBD1. V lost 7 bases and J lost 3; bases outside the gene matches: 11. The germline gives CDR1 GTSNPN, CDR2 SVGIG (reference sequence). The CDR3 consists of 15 residues. The CDR3 DNA sequence: TGTGCCTACCAACCAGACAGGGTCTACACCGGGGAGCTGTTTTTT. Translation gives CAYQPDRVYTGELFF.

This clone is a singleton in its sample. A read error may account for a junction end that differs from germline. The chain is built from TRBV19 and TRBJ1-2, with 8 nucleotides matching TRBD1. The CDR3 is 15 amino acids. Germline V gene lookup returns CDR1 LNHDA and CDR2 SQIVND (reference sequence). CDR3 DNA sequence: TGTGCCAGTAGCCCAGAGAGACAGGGGATGTTGGGCTACACCTTT. It specifies CASSPERQGMLGYTF.

This CDR3 is CASKTGGGGANVLTF. The CDR3 DNA sequence: TGTGCCAGCAAGACAGGGGGCGGTGGGGCCAACGTCCTGACTTTC. The chain links TRBV11-2 to TRBJ2-6; 10 bases align to TRBD1. The CDR3 loop spans 15 amino acids. The V segment lost 7 bases and the J segment 3 bases; nucleotides outside the gene matches: 3. Germline lookup yields CDR1 SGHAT and CDR2 FQNNGV. The full variable domain, its missing parts supplied by reference TRBV11-2 and TRBJ2-6, is EAGVAQSPRYKIIEKRQSVAFWCNPISGHATLYWYQQILGQGPKLLIQFQNNGVVDDSQLPKDRFSAERLKGVDSTLKIQPAKLEDSAVYLCASKTGGGGANVLTFGAGSRLTVL.

The rearrangement links TRBV5-1 to TRBJ2-2, with 10 positions matching TRBD1. Trimming took 0 bases from V and 9 from J; bases not matched to a gene: 5. This CDR3 is 15 amino acids long. From germline, CDR1 is SGHRS and CDR2 YFSETQ. CDR3 coding DNA: TGCGCCAGCAGCTTGGCCGGGACAGGGGCGTGGGAGCTGTTTTTT. Amino acids: CASSLAGTGAWELFF.

The gene calls are TRBV6-1 and TRBJ1-1; the D is unclear. V dropped 3 bases and J dropped 3 bases, with 14 bases sitting between them. The germline CDR1 and CDR2 sequences are MNHNS and SASEGT. This CDR3 is 15 amino acids long. The CDR3 DNA reads as TGTGCCAGCAGTGACCCCCGGACGGGATACACTGAAGCTTTCTTT. This translates into CASSDPRTGYTEAFF.

This clone has only a few counts. This rearrangement joins TRBV5-1 to TRBJ2-3; 14 nucleotides agree with TRBD2. Trimming removed 3 bases from V and 0 bases from J; junction bases left unmatched: 6. CDR1 and CDR2 from the germline V gene are SGHRS and YFSETQ. The CDR3 spans 18 residues. CDR3 bases: TGCGCCAGCAGCTCGGGACTAGCGGGGGTGGAGAGCACAGATACGCAGTATTTT. Its protein is CASSSGLAGVESTDTQYF.

A note on this clone: The sample carries other DNA sequences with the same CDR3. This chain joins TRBV7-2 and TRBJ1-2; the D gene is possibly TRBD1 (5 bases). Per germline, CDR1 SGHTA and CDR2 FQGNSA. The CDR3 covers 14 residues. V lost 1 base and J 3 bases, leaving 9 bases between the germline ends. CDR3 bases: TGTGCCAGCAGCTTAGTTCGGGGGGACTATGGCTACACCTTC. It is translated as CASSLVRGDYGYTF.

This chain uses TRBV6-5 with TRBJ1-5; D gene unclear. V was clipped by 4 bases and J by 8 bases, with 18 bases between them. The length of the CDR3 is 15 residues. CDR1 and CDR2 (germline): MNHEY, SVGAGI. Here the CDR3 reads CASSSSGSRFEPQHF. The CDR3 region has the DNA TGTGCCAGCAGTTCATCCGGGAGTAGATTTGAGCCCCAGCATTTT.

This clone was counted once. This sequence joins TRBV12-3 or TRBV12-4 and TRBJ2-2, with D uncertain. The germline V and J ends were trimmed by 0 bases and 5 bases, with 4 bases remaining between them. CDR3 length: 13 amino acids. The CDR3 bases are TGTGCCAGCAGTTTAGCGAGGACCGGGGAGCTGTTTTTT. This codes for CASSLARTGELFF.

V gene TRBV19 combines with J gene TRBJ1-2; the match to TRBD1 covers 10 bases. The CDR3 spans 13 residues. V was clipped by 11 bases and J by 10 bases; unmatched bases: 13. Germline values: CDR1 LNHDA, CDR2 SQIVND (reference sequence). CDR3 sequence reads: CAAKDRGPHPYTF. DNA of the CDR3: TGTGCCGCTAAAGACAGGGGGCCGCATCCCTACACCTTC.

This rearrangement joins TRBV27 to TRBJ1-1, with D tentatively TRBD1 (6 bases). CDR1 is MNHEY and CDR2 is SMNVEV in the germline V gene (reference sequence). CDR3 size: 14 residues. The ends were cut back, 5 bases at V and 5 bases at J, with 15 bases in the middle. As DNA, the CDR3 is TGTGCCAGCAGTATCCGGACAGAGGGTACTGAAGCTTTCTTT. Its protein is CASSIRTEGTEAFF.

The DNA for the CDR3 is TGTGCCAGTGGTGAGGGATTCTCTGGAAACACCATATATTTT. Encoded protein: CASGEGFSGNTIYF. This rearrangement joins TRBV19 to TRBJ1-3, with D uncertain. The germline V gene encodes CDR1 LNHDA and CDR2 SQIVND (reference sequence). The CDR3 has 14 residues. V was pared by 8 bases and J by 0 bases, with 11 bases between.

CDR3 region: CATSDRDGVSSYNSPLHF. DNA of the CDR3: TGTGCCACCAGTGACCGAGACGGAGTAAGCTCCTATAATTCACCCCTCCACTTT. The V call is TRBV24-1, the J call TRBJ1-6; D unresolved. The ends were cut back, 4 bases at V and 0 bases at J, with 15 bases in the middle. The germline V gene has CDR1 KGHDR and CDR2 SFDVKD. This CDR3 comprises 18 residues.

This clone was found once. This chain connects TRBV4-1 to TRBJ2-1, with 13 bases identical to TRBD2. This CDR3 contains 15 residues. Per the germline V gene, CDR1 is MGHRA and CDR2 is YSYEKL. V shed 6 bases and J 9 bases; nucleotides not matched to a gene: 8. The CDR3 bases are TGCGCCAGCAGTTTAACTAGCGGGGGGGCTGGTGAGCAGTTCTTC. Translating it yields CASSLTSGGAGEQFF.

The chain uses TRBV6-1 and TRBJ1-5; TRBD1 might be the D (5 bases). The germline V gene encodes CDR1 MNHNS and CDR2 SASEGT. This CDR3 is built from 15 residues. V lost 2 bases to trimming and J lost 4 bases, with 12 bases between them. The CDR3 is CASSEYRTLNQPQHF. The CDR3, as DNA: TGTGCCAGCAGTGAATATAGGACACTTAATCAGCCCCAGCATTTT.

The chain links TRBV9 to TRBJ1-2; D gene unclear. V dropped 7 bases and J dropped 8 bases, with 12 bases sitting between them. The germline gives CDR1 SGDLS, CDR2 YYNGEE. The CDR3 runs 11 residues. CDR3 amino acids: CASEGGMGYTF. CDR3 nucleotides: TGTGCCAGCGAAGGCGGGATGGGCTACACCTTC.

The chain combines TRBV30 with TRBJ2-3, with 9 bases fitting TRBD1. CDR1 is GTSNPN and CDR2 is SVGIG in the germline V gene (reference sequence). The CDR3 runs 14 residues. J was trimmed by 8 bases and V by 2 bases; bases with no gene match: 8. The CDR3 DNA reads as TGTGCCTGGAGTCCTCACAGGGGGCGGGGTACGCAGTATTTT. Amino acids: CAWSPHRGRGTQYF.

The table lists this clone with a few counts. CDR3 in amino acids: CASSFGQGAEKLFF. CDR3 DNA: TGCGCCAGCAGCTTCGGACAGGGGGCGGAAAAACTGTTTTTT. V is TRBV5-1 and J is TRBJ1-4; 11 bases fit TRBD1. V was pared by 2 bases and J by 8 bases, with 2 bases of the junction left unmatched. CDR3 length equals 14 residues. Germline CDR1 and CDR2: SGHRS and YFSETQ.

V is TRBV27 and J is TRBJ2-4; 7 nucleotides line up with TRBD1. This CDR3 has 16 residues. In germline, CDR1 is MNHEY, CDR2 SMNVEV (reference sequence). The V segment lost 5 bases and the J segment 1 base; nucleotides outside the gene matches: 8. The CDR3 region has the DNA TGTGCCAGCAGTCCTAACAGGGGTTTGGCCAAAAACATTCAGTACTTC. It codes for CASSPNRGLAKNIQYF.

The J gene is TRBJ2-1, the V gene TRBV2, with D possibly being TRBD2 (6 bases). V lost 3 bases and J 9 bases, leaving 9 bases between the germline ends. Germline-derived CDR1 and CDR2 are SNHLY and FYNNEI. There are 12 residues in the CDR3. The CDR3 region has the DNA TGTGCCAGCAGTGATAGGAGGGCTGAGCAGTTCTTC. As protein: CASSDRRAEQFF.

The chain couples TRBV23-1 to TRBJ1-2, with 9 bases lining up with TRBD1. TRBV23-1 has ORF status, its function being uncertain. The CDR3 runs to 15 residues. V gave up 2 bases and J gave up 6 bases; unmatched junction bases: 7. The CDR3 DNA reads as TGCGCCAGCAGTCAAGAGACAGGGGGAATAGATGGCTACACCTTC. It is translated as CASSQETGGIDGYTF.

The chain couples TRBV2 to TRBJ1-1; 8 nucleotides align to TRBD1. CDR3 length: 13 amino acids. V was pared by 6 bases and J by 10 bases, with 10 bases of the junction left unmatched. Germline assignment: CDR1 SNHLY and CDR2 FYNNEI. The CDR3 reads CASRENGQGGAFF. In nucleotides, the CDR3 is TGTGCCAGCAGAGAAAACGGACAGGGAGGAGCTTTCTTT.

V is TRBV20-1 and J is TRBJ1-1; TRBD1 is a possible D gene (6 bases). V was cut by 0 bases and J by 8 bases, with 7 bases left in between. The CDR3 is made up of 11 amino acids. Germline CDR1 DFQATT, CDR2 SNEGSKA (reference sequence). The CDR3 sequence is CSARDDREAFF. The CDR3 DNA reads TGCAGTGCTAGAGATGACAGGGAAGCTTTCTTT.

This chain links TRBV5-4 with TRBJ1-1, with 7 bases that match TRBD1. This CDR3 comprises 17 residues. Trimming took 3 bases from V and 0 from J; bases not matched to a gene: 11. Germline V CDR1 and CDR2: SGHNT, YYREEE (reference sequence). DNA for the CDR3: TGTGCCAGCAGCTCAGGACAGGTTCGGTCGGTGAACACTGAAGCTTTCTTT. Amino acids: CASSSGQVRSVNTEAFF.

The rearrangement links TRBV19 to TRBJ1-4; D may be TRBD1 (6 bases). This CDR3 has 13 residues. CDR1 LNHDA and CDR2 SQIVND come from the germline V gene (reference sequence). V shed 7 bases and J shed 8 bases, with 14 bases lying between them. CDR3 protein: CASKPNQGEKLFF. CDR3 DNA sequence: TGTGCCAGTAAACCCAATCAGGGGGAAAAACTGTTTTTT.

V gene TRBV27 combines with J gene TRBJ1-4; a possible D gene is TRBD1 (6 bases). The CDR3 contains 16 residues. Deletions cut 4 bases from V and 2 bases from J, with 14 bases between. The V gene's germline CDR1 is MNHEY and CDR2 SMNVEV (reference sequence). CDR3 sequence: CASSYEQGTTNEKLFF. For the CDR3, the DNA is TGTGCCAGCAGTTACGAACAGGGTACCACTAATGAAAAACTGTTTTTT. Together with reference TRBV27 and TRBJ1-4, the CDR3 gives the full variable domain: EAQVTQNPRYLITVTGKKLTVTCSQNMNHEYMSWYRQDPGLGLRQIYYSMNVEVTDKGDVPEGYKVSRKEKRNFPLILESPSPNQTSLYFCASSYEQGTTNEKLFFGSGTQLSVL.

This chain joins TRBV6-5 and TRBJ2-7; 12 bases agree with TRBD2. The CDR3 is made up of 15 amino acids. Trimming took 5 bases from V and 6 from J; bases not matched to a gene: 8. CDR1 MNHEY and CDR2 SVGAGI come from the germline V gene. The CDR3 region has the DNA TGTGCCAGCAGTACCCTAGCGGGGGGGAGCGGCGAGCAGTACTTC. Translating gives CASSTLAGGSGEQYF.